A single sample is the source of the 28 T cell receptor beta chains below, sequenced in a study of blood T cell repertoires in COVID-19. Only in-frame clones appear in the TCRdb table, and some are missing; sequencing was by immunoSEQ multiplex PCR. Among about 150,000 clones listed, 85% to 90% were seen once. Source material: peripheral blood. These receptors came from a middle-aged woman with acute or convalescent COVID-19.

The rearrangement uses TRBV13 and TRBJ2-7; 8 nucleotides align to TRBD2. With V trimmed by 4 bases and J by 3 bases, 8 bases remained unmatched. This CDR3 comprises 15 residues. Germline-derived CDR1 and CDR2 are PRHDT and FYEKMQ (reference sequence). Here the CDR3 DNA reads TGTGCCAGCAGCTCCTCAAGCGGGAGAGACTACGAGCAGTACTTC. Protein sequence: CASSSSSGRDYEQYF.

The V call is TRBV5-8, the J call TRBJ1-1, with 8 positions matching TRBD1. The J segment lost 4 bases and the V segment lost 4 bases, leaving 15 bases of the junction unmatched. The CDR3 runs to 17 residues. Germline V lookup: CDR1 SGHTS, CDR2 YDEGEE. CDR3 bases: TGTGCCAGCAGCCTGGAGGGTCAGGGGGCAGGTTTCACTGAAGCTTTCTTT. Its protein product is CASSLEGQGAGFTEAFF.

This clone has only one observation. The rearrangement links TRBV11-2 to TRBJ1-6; the match to TRBD1 covers 7 bases. The germline V gene encodes CDR1 SGHAT and CDR2 FQNNGV. The CDR3 loop spans 16 amino acids. J lost 5 bases, V lost 4 bases, and 8 bases had no gene match. In DNA, the CDR3 is TGTGCCAGCAGCTCTAGGGGGGACAGCGATAATTCACCCCTCCACTTT. It specifies CASSSRGDSDNSPLHF.

The chain carries TRBV12-3 or TRBV12-4 and TRBJ1-5, with unresolved D. V lost 3 bases and J lost 5, with 5 bases in between. The CDR3 spans 12 residues. This CDR3 reads CASSFPDQPQHF. As DNA, the CDR3 is TGTGCCAGCAGTTTTCCCGATCAGCCCCAGCATTTT.

Only a few counts were recorded for this clone. The chain couples TRBV4-1 to TRBJ1-5; D might be TRBD1 (6 bases). This CDR3 has 14 amino acids. Germline V gives CDR1 MGHRA, CDR2 YSYEKL. V lost 1 base and J lost 7, with 11 bases in between. CDR3 bases: TGCGCCAGCAGCCAAGTACAGGGTTTCCAGCCCCAGCATTTT. This codes for CASSQVQGFQPQHF.

The chain has TRBV9 and TRBJ2-5; no firm D call. This CDR3 has 15 residues. Trimming took off 4 bases at V and 1 base at J, with 14 bases between the two ends. Germline-derived CDR1 and CDR2 are SGDLS and YYNGEE. CDR3 residues: CASSPTSGLQETQYF. The CDR3, as DNA: TGTGCCAGCAGCCCTACGTCAGGCCTCCAAGAGACCCAGTACTTC. Complete variable domain (other parts from reference TRBV9 and TRBJ2-5): DSGVTQTPKHLITATGQRVTLRCSPRSGDLSVYWYQQSLDQGLQFLIQYYNGEERAKGNILERFSAQQFPDLHSELNLSSLELGDSALYFCASSPTSGLQETQYFGPGTRLLVL.

The chain combines TRBV5-1 with TRBJ2-7; 10 bases agree with TRBD2. V was pared by 0 bases and J by 5 bases, with 14 bases of the junction left unmatched. The CDR3 is 18 amino acids. The germline CDR1 and CDR2 sequences are SGHRS and YFSETQ. This chain's CDR3 is CASSLGLAGVACRHEQYF. In DNA, the CDR3 is TGCGCCAGCAGCTTGGGGCTAGCGGGAGTCGCCTGCCGCCACGAGCAGTACTTC.

The genes are TRBV9 and TRBJ2-5; possible D gene TRBD1, 6 bases. Germline V gives CDR1 SGDLS, CDR2 YYNGEE. Trimming left V 3 bases short and J 5 bases short, with 14 bases between. This CDR3 has 14 residues. CDR3 residues: CASSEKQGPETQYF. CDR3 sequence (DNA): TGTGCCAGCAGCGAAAAACAGGGCCCGGAGACCCAGTACTTC.

The chain uses TRBV5-1 and TRBJ2-1; 8 bases match TRBD2. The V gene's germline CDR1 is SGHRS and CDR2 YFSETQ. The CDR3 sequence is 16 residues long. V lost 4 bases to trimming and J lost 3 bases; unmatched junction nucleotides: 9. In DNA form, the CDR3 reads TGCGCCAGCAGCCTATTATCGGGGGGGAACTACAATGAGCAGTTCTTC. As protein: CASSLLSGGNYNEQFF.

The rearrangement uses TRBV6-5 and TRBJ2-1, with D perhaps TRBD1 (5 bases). V was shortened by 6 bases and J by 6 bases, with 15 bases between the two germline ends. The CDR3 length is 14 residues. The germline gives CDR1 MNHEY, CDR2 SVGAGI. CDR3 protein: CASSQTESRNEQFF. CDR3 coding DNA: TGTGCCAGCAGCCAGACAGAATCCCGCAATGAGCAGTTCTTC.

This chain joins TRBV29-1 and TRBJ2-7, with 7 bases lining up with TRBD2. V dropped 7 bases and J dropped 4; count of bases not matched to a gene: 13. This CDR3 region has 14 residues. CDR1 and CDR2 from the germline V gene are SQVTM and ANQGSEA. Here the CDR3 DNA reads TGCAGCGCAGCGACTAGCAGCGCGGGATACGAGCAGTACTTC. Its translation is CSAATSSAGYEQYF.

The CDR3 here is CASSLVTGFGTEAFF. The DNA of the CDR3 is TGTGCCAGCAGCTTAGTGACAGGGTTTGGCACTGAAGCTTTCTTT. The chain combines TRBV7-8 with TRBJ1-1, with TRBD1 identical over 7 bases. The V gene's germline CDR1 is SGHVS and CDR2 FQNEAQ. The junction had 6 bases not matched to a gene; V was cut back by 1 base and J by 4 bases. The CDR3 consists of 15 residues.

The chain has TRBV12-3 or TRBV12-4 and TRBJ1-1; D is perhaps TRBD1 (5 bases). The CDR3 is made up of 13 amino acids. V was trimmed by 4 bases and J by 3 bases, leaving 9 bases between them. Here the CDR3 reads CASSSREDTEAFF. The CDR3 DNA reads TGTGCCAGCAGTTCCAGGGAGGACACTGAAGCTTTCTTT.

This chain links TRBV24-1 with TRBJ2-3; 7 bases are a match to TRBD2. V was pared by 3 bases and J by 7 bases, with 9 bases of the junction left unmatched. This CDR3 spans 15 amino acids. CDR1 is KGHDR, CDR2 SFDVKD, per germline. The CDR3 nucleotides read TGTGCCACCAGTGATGAAAGCGGGATCGGAAATACGCAGTATTTT. This sequence encodes CATSDESGIGNTQYF.

The gene calls are TRBV15 and TRBJ2-1; D may be TRBD2 (6 bases). The germline V gene has CDR1 LNHNV and CDR2 YYDKDF (reference sequence). Trimming pared 0 bases from V and 4 bases from J, leaving 16 bases between. The CDR3 spans 17 residues. CDR3 nucleotides: TGTGCCACCAGCAGAGATCGCGCACTAGCTCTATACAATGAGCAGTTCTTC. Residues: CATSRDRALALYNEQFF. Complete variable domain (other parts from reference TRBV15 and TRBJ2-1): DAMVIQNPRYQVTQFGKPVTLSCSQTLNHNVMYWYQQKSSQAPKLLFHYYDKDFNNEADTPDNFQSRRPNTSFCFLDIRSPGLGDTAMYLCATSRDRALALYNEQFFGPGTRLTVL.

The V call is TRBV7-9, the J call TRBJ2-6, with D possibly being TRBD2 (5 bases). Trimming removed 5 bases from V and 0 bases from J, with 14 bases in between. The CDR3 spans 17 residues. In germline, CDR1 is SEHNR, CDR2 FQNEAQ (reference sequence). CDR3 sequence: CASSRMGDPSGANVLTF. CDR3 bases: TGTGCCAGCAGCCGAATGGGAGATCCCTCTGGGGCCAACGTCCTGACTTTC.

The rearrangement uses TRBV18 and TRBJ1-4; 7 bases are a match to TRBD1. The V gene end was trimmed by 3 bases and the J gene end by 8 bases; junction bases not matched to a gene: 9. This CDR3 region has 15 residues. Germline loops: CDR1 KGHSH, CDR2 LQKENI. CDR3 coding DNA: TGTGCCAGCTCACCGTCAATGACAGGGTGGGAAAAACTGTTTTTT. Residues: CASSPSMTGWEKLFF.

This chain uses TRBV3-1 (or the pseudogene TRBV3-2) with TRBJ2-1; no reliable D call. Germline CDR1 reads LGHDT; CDR2 reads YNNKEL (reference sequence). This CDR3 comprises 15 residues. The V and J ends lost 0 bases and 2 bases respectively, with 8 bases between them. This CDR3 reads CASSQDAVPYNEQFF. CDR3 sequence (DNA): TGTGCCAGCAGCCAAGACGCGGTTCCCTACAATGAGCAGTTCTTC.

The chain recombines TRBV13 with TRBJ2-1; 7 bases agree with TRBD1. The germline gives CDR1 PRHDT, CDR2 FYEKMQ (reference sequence). This CDR3 has 14 amino acids. Germline trimming cut 3 bases from V and 5 bases from J; bases unmatched to any gene: 4. CDR3 nucleotide sequence: TGTGCCAGCAGCTTCAAACAGGGGAACAATGAGCAGTTCTTC. Translation gives CASSFKQGNNEQFF.

The chain is built from TRBV10-3 and TRBJ1-1; TRBD1 agrees at 7 bases. V lost 4 bases and J lost 3; bases outside the gene matches: 11. This CDR3 is built from 16 residues. Germline CDR1 reads ENHRY; CDR2 reads SYGVKD. The CDR3 protein is CAISVGKGATDTEAFF. Written as DNA, the CDR3 is TGTGCCATCAGTGTGGGGAAGGGGGCAACGGACACTGAAGCTTTCTTT.

This chain links TRBV29-1 with TRBJ2-7, with TRBD2 matching 15 bases. V lost 7 bases and J lost 6; bases outside the gene matches: 4. CDR1 and CDR2 from the germline V gene are SQVTM and ANQGSEA. CDR3 length equals 13 residues. CDR3 loop: CSGTSGRAGEQYF. The CDR3 DNA reads as TGCAGCGGGACTAGCGGGAGGGCCGGCGAGCAGTACTTC.

This chain joins TRBV7-2 and TRBJ1-1; 7 bases are shared with TRBD1. With 2 bases clipped from V and 5 bases from J, the junction kept 5 bases outside the gene matches. The CDR3 extends over 14 amino acids. In germline, CDR1 is SGHTA, CDR2 FQGNSA. The CDR3 spells CASSLYRGGTEAFF. CDR3 coding DNA: TGTGCCAGCAGCTTATACAGGGGAGGTACTGAAGCTTTCTTT.

The rearrangement joins TRBV2 to TRBJ2-6; D unclear. Looked up from germline, CDR1 is SNHLY and CDR2 is FYNNEI. The CDR3 sequence is 15 residues long. V shed 3 bases and J shed 3 bases, with 9 bases lying between them. CDR3: CASSEEASGANVLTF. The CDR3 DNA reads TGTGCCAGCAGTGAGGAAGCGAGTGGGGCCAACGTCCTGACTTTC.

The chain is built from TRBV18 and TRBJ2-1; TRBD1 is a possible D gene (5 bases). Trimming removed 5 bases from V and 7 bases from J, with 9 bases in between. Germline V gene data show CDR1 as KGHSH and CDR2 as LQKENI. The CDR3 length is 12 residues. This CDR3 is CASSSQGNEQFF. CDR3 coding DNA: TGTGCCAGCTCATCTCAGGGAAATGAGCAGTTCTTC.

This CDR3 reads CASSTYLTGELFF. CDR3 in DNA: TGTGCCAGCAGTACCTACTTAACCGGGGAGCTGTTTTTT. V gene TRBV28 combines with J gene TRBJ2-2; the D is unclear. The CDR3 spans 13 residues. The V gene lost 5 bases and the J gene lost 5 bases, with 9 bases spanning the gap. In germline, CDR1 is MDHEN, CDR2 SYDVKM.

The chain has TRBV11-3 and TRBJ1-1, with 9 bases fitting TRBD1. The V segment lost 6 bases and the J segment 1 base; nucleotides outside the gene matches: 3. The germline V gene encodes CDR1 SGHNT and CDR2 YENEEA. The CDR3 covers 14 residues. CDR3 sequence reads: CASRPQGANTEAFF. For the CDR3, the DNA is TGTGCCAGCAGGCCACAGGGGGCGAACACTGAAGCTTTCTTT.

The chain has TRBV9 and TRBJ2-2, with TRBD1 matching 7 bases. Per the germline V gene, CDR1 is SGDLS and CDR2 is YYNGEE. Trimming cost V 0 bases and J 6 bases; bases outside gene matches: 5. The CDR3 extends over 15 amino acids. CDR3 amino acids: CASSVGGGGPGELFF. CDR3 DNA: TGTGCCAGCAGCGTAGGAGGGGGCGGACCCGGGGAGCTGTTTTTT.

The chain employs TRBV9 and TRBJ2-5; the D gene is possibly TRBD1 (6 bases). CDR3 length: 14 residues. Per germline, CDR1 SGDLS and CDR2 YYNGEE. Trimming shortened V by 0 bases and J by 4 bases, and 10 bases separated the two germline ends. As DNA, the CDR3 is TGTGCCAGCAGCGTAGATCAGGGGCCAGAGACCCAGTACTTC. This codes for CASSVDQGPETQYF.